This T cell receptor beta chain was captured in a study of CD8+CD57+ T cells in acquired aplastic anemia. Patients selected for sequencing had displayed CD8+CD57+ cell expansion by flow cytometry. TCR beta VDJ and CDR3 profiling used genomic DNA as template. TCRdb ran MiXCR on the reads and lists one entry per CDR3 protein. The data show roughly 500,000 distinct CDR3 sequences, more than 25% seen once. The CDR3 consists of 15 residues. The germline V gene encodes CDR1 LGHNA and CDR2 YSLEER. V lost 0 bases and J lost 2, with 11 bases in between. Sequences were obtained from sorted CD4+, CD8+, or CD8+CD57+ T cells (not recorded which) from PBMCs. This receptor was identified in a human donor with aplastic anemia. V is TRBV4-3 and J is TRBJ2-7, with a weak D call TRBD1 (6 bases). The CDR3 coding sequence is TGCGCCAGCAGCCAAGAAGCGGACAGAACCTACGAGCAGTACTTC. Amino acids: CASSQEADRTYEQYF.